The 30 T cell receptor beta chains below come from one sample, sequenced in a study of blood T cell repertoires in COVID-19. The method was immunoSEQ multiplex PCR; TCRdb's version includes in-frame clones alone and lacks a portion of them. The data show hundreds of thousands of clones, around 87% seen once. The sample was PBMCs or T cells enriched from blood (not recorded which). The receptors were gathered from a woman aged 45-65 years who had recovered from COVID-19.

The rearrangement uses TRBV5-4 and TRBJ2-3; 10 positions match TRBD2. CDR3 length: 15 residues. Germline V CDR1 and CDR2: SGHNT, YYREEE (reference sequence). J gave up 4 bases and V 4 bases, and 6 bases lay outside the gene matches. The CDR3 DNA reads TGTGCCAGCAGCACCGCTAGCGGGAGTGCAGATACGCAGTATTTT. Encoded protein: CASSTASGSADTQYF.

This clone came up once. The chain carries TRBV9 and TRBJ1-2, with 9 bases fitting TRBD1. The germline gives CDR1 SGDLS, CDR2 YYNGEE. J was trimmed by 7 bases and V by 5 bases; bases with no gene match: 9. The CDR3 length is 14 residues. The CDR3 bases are TGTGCCAGCAGTGACAACAGGGGGCTCTTTGGCTACACCTTC. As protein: CASSDNRGLFGYTF.

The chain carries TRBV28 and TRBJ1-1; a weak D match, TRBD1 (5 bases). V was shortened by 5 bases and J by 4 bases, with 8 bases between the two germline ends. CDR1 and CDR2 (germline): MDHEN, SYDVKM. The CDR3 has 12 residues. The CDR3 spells CASSEQGTEAFF. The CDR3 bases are TGTGCCAGCAGTGAGCAGGGCACTGAAGCTTTCTTT.

CDR3 bases: TGTGCCAGCAGCTTATCCGGGAGCTCCTACGAGCAGTACTTC. This encodes CASSLSGSSYEQYF. The chain joins TRBV7-9 to TRBJ2-7; D might be TRBD2 (6 bases). CDR1 and CDR2 (germline): SEHNR, FQNEAQ (reference sequence). This CDR3 region has 14 residues. Trimming shortened V by 2 bases and J by 0 bases, and 8 bases separated the two germline ends.

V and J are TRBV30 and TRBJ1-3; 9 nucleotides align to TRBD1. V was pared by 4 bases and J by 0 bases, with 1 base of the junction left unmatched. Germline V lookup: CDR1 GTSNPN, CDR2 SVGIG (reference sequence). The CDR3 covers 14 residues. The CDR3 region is CAWIQGASGNTIYF. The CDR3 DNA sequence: TGTGCCTGGATACAGGGGGCCTCTGGAAACACCATATATTTT.

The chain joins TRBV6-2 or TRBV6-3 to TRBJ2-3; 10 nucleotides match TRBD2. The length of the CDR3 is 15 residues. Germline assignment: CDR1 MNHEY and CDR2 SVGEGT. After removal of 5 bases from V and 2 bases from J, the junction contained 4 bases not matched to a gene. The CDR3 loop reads CASSTLAGYTDTQYF. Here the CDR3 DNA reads TGTGCCAGCAGTACACTAGCGGGATACACAGATACGCAGTATTTT.

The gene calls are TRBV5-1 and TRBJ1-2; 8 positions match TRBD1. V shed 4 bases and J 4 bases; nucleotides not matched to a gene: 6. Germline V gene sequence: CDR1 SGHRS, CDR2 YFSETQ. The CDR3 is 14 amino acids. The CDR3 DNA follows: TGCGCCAGCAGCACCCAGGGGGCAGTCTATGGCTACACCTTC. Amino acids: CASSTQGAVYGYTF.

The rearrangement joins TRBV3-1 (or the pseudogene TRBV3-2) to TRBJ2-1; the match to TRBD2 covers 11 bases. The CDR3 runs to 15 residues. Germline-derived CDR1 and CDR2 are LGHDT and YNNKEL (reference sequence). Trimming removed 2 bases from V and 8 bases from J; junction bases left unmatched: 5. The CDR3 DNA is TGTGCCAGCAGCCAACAGCTAGCGGGAGGCGATGAGCAGTTCTTC. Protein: CASSQQLAGGDEQFF.

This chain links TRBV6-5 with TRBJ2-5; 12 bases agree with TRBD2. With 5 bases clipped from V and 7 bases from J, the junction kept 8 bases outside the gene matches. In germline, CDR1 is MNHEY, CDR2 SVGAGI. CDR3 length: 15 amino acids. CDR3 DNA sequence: TGTGCCAGCAGTAGACTAGCGGGGGACGGGGGGACCCAGTACTTC. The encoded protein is CASSRLAGDGGTQYF.

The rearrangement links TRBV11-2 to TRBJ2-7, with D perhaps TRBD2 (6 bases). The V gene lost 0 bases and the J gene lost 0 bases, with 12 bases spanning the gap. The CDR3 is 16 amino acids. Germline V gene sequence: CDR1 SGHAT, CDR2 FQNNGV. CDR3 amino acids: CASSLEQGGRSYEQYF. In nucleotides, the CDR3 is TGTGCCAGCAGCTTAGAGCAGGGAGGACGCTCCTACGAGCAGTACTTC.

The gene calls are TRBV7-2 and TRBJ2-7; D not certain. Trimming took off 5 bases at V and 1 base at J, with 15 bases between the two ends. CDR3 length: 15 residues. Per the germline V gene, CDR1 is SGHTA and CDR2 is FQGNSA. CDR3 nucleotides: TGTGCCAGCAGCGAACCGCTTTCCAGATCCTACGAGCAGTACTTC. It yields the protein CASSEPLSRSYEQYF.

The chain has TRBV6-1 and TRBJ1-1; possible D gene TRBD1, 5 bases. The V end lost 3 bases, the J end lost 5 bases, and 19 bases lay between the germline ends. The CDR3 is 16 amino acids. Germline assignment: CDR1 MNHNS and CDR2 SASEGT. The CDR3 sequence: CASSDPRRGVSTEAFF. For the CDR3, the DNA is TGTGCCAGCAGTGATCCAAGGAGGGGTGTTTCTACTGAAGCTTTCTTT.

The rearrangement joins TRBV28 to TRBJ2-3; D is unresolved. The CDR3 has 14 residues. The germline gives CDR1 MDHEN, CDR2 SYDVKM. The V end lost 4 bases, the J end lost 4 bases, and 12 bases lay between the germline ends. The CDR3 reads CASSYANEPDTQYF. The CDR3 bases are TGTGCCAGCAGTTACGCGAACGAGCCAGATACGCAGTATTTT.

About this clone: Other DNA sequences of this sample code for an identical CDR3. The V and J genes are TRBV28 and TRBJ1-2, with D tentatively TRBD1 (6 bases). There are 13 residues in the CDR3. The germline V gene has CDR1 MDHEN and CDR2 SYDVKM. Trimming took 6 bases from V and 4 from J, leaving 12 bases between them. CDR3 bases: TGTGCCAGCAGCCGCAGGGGCCGCTATGGCTACACCTTC. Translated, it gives CASSRRGRYGYTF.

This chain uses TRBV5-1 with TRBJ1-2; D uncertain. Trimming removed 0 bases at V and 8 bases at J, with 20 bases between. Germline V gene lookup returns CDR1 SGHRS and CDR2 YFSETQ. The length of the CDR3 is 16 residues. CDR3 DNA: TGCGCCAGCAGCTTGGAGGCCCCACGCGGCTCTCACGGCTACACCTTC. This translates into CASSLEAPRGSHGYTF.

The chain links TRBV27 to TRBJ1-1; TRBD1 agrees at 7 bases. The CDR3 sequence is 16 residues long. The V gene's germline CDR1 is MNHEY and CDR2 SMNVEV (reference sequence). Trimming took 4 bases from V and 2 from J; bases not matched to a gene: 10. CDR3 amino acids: CASSWKGGPSNTEAFF. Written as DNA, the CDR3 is TGTGCCAGCAGTTGGAAAGGGGGCCCATCCAACACTGAAGCTTTCTTT.

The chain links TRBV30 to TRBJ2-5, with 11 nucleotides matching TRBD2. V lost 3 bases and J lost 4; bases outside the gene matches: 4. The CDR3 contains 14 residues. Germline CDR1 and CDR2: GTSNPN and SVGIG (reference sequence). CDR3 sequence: CAWRVAGGAETQYF. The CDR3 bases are TGTGCCTGGAGAGTAGCGGGAGGGGCAGAGACCCAGTACTTC.

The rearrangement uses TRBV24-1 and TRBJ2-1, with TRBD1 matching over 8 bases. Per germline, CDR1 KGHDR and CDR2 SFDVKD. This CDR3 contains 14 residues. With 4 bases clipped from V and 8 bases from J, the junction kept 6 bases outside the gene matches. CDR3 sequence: CATSERQGLDEQFF. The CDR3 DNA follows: TGTGCCACCAGTGAACGACAGGGGTTGGATGAGCAGTTCTTC.

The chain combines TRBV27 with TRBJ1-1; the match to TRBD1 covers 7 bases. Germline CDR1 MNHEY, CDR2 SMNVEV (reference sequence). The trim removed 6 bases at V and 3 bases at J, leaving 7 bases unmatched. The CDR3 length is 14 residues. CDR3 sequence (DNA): TGTGCCAGCAGGAAATACAGGGGAGACACTGAAGCTTTCTTT. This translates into CASRKYRGDTEAFF.

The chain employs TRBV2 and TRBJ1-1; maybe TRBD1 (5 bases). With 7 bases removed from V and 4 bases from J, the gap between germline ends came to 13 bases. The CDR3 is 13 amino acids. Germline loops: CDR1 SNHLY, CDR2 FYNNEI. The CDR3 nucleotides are TGTGCCAGCAAGACGGGGGTGAGCACTGAAGCTTTCTTT. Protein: CASKTGVSTEAFF.

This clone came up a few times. CDR3 coding DNA: TGTGCCAGCAGCGCGGGGGGTGGTCATTCACCCCTCCACTTT. This encodes CASSAGGGHSPLHF. The chain recombines TRBV9 with TRBJ1-6; D is possibly TRBD1 (5 bases). CDR1 is SGDLS, CDR2 YYNGEE, per germline. The germline V and J ends were trimmed by 3 bases and 8 bases, with 12 bases remaining between them. CDR3 length equals 14 residues.

The CDR3 sequence is CASSFRSSYNSPLHF. Here the CDR3 DNA reads TGTGCCAGCAGTTTCCGGAGCTCCTATAATTCACCCCTCCACTTT. The J gene is TRBJ1-6, the V gene TRBV28; D is ambiguous. Germline V gene data show CDR1 as MDHEN and CDR2 as SYDVKM. This CDR3 is built from 15 residues. The germline V and J ends were trimmed by 3 bases and 0 bases, with 6 bases remaining between them.

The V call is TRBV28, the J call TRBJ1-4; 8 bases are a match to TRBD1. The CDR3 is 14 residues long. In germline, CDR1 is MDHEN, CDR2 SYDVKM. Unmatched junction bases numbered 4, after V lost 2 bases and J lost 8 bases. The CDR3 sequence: CASSLNRGREKLFF. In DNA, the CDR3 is TGTGCCAGCAGTTTAAACAGGGGGAGGGAAAAACTGTTTTTT.

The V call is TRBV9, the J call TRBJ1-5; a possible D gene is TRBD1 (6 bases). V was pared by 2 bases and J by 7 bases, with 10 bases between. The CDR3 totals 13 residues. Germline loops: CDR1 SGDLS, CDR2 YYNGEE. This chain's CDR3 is CASSVGGRQPQHF. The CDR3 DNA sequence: TGTGCCAGCAGCGTGGGGGGGCGCCAGCCCCAGCATTTT.

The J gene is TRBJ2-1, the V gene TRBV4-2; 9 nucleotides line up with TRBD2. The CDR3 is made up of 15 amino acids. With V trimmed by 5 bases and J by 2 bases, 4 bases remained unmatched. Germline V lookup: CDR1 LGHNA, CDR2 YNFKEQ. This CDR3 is CASSESGRPYNEQFF. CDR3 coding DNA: TGTGCCAGCAGCGAAAGCGGGAGGCCCTACAATGAGCAGTTCTTC.

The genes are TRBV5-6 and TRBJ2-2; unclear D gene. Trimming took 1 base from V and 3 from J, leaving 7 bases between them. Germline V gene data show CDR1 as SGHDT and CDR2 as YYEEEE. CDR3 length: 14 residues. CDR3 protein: CASSLSAYTGELFF. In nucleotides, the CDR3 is TGTGCCAGCAGCTTGAGTGCGTACACCGGGGAGCTGTTTTTT.

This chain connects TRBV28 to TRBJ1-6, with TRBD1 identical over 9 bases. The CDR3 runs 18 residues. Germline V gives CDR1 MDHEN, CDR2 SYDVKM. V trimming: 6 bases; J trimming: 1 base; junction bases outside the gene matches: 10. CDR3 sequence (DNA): TGTGCCAGCAGGGAAGCAACAGGGGGCACGTCCTATAATTCACCCCTCCACTTT. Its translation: CASREATGGTSYNSPLHF.

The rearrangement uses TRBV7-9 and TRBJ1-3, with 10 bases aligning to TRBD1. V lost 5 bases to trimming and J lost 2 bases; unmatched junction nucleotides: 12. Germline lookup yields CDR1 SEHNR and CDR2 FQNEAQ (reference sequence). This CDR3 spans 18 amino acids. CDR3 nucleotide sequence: TGTGCCAGCAGCCTCTATCCCTCGGGGACAGGGGCTGGAAACACCATATATTTT. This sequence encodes CASSLYPSGTGAGNTIYF.

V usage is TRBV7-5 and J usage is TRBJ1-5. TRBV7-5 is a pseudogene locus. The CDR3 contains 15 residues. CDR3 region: CARSHSDRSNQPQHF. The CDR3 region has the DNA TGTGCCAGAAGCCATAGCGATAGGTCCAATCAGCCCCAGCATTTT.

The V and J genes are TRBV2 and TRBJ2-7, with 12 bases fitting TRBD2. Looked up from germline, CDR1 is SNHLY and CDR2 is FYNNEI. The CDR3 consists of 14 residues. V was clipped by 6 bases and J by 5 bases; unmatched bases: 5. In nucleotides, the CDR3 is TGTGCCAGCAGCGAGACTAGCGGGAGAAACGAGCAGTACTTC. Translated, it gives CASSETSGRNEQYF. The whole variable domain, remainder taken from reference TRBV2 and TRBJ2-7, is EPEVTQTPSHQVTQMGQEVILRCVPISNHLYFYWYRQILGQKVEFLVSFYNNEISEKSEIFDDQFSVERPDGSNFTLKIRSTKLEDSAMYFCASSETSGRNEQYFGPGTRLTVT.